This T cell receptor beta chain appears in the sequencing data of a study of early T cells in non-severe SARS-CoV-2 infection. Study summary: Unpaired chains resulted from sequencing bulk RNA of unsorted whole blood.

Study outcomes and limitations: Anti-spike CD8 responses were favored in VDJdb matching, and private and CD4 specificities were missed.

V lost 2 bases, J lost 5 bases, and 18 bases lay in between. In germline, CDR1 is SGHRS, CDR2 YFSETQ. This CDR3 is built from 16 residues. To note about this clonotype: Its antigen is not identified.

TCRdb re-analysed the 5' RACE reads in MiXCR, keeping a single row per CDR3 protein. The sample contains roughly 70,000 distinct CDR3 sequences, 20% of which appear only once. The J gene is TRBJ2-3, the V gene TRBV5-1; D perhaps matches TRBD2 (7 bases). Sequencing used whole blood, obtained at baseline. This clonotype was sampled from an adult who was a healthcare worker with PCR-confirmed SARS-CoV-2 infection or an uninfected control (not recorded which). CDR3 coding DNA: TGCGCCAGCAGCTTATCCACAGGGAGGGCAAGAGATACGCAGTATTTT. Translating gives CASSLSTGRARDTQYF.